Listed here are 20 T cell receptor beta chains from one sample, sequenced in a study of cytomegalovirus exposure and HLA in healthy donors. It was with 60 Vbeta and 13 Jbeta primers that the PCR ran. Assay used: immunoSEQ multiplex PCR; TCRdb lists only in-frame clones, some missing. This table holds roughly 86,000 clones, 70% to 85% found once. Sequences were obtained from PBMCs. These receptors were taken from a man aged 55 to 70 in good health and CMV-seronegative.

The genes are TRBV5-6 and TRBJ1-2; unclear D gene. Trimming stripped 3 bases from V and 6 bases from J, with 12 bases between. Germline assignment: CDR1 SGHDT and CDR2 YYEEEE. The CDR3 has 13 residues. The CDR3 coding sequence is TGTGCCAGCAGCTCCCAGCGGTCCCATGGCTACACCTTC. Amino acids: CASSSQRSHGYTF.

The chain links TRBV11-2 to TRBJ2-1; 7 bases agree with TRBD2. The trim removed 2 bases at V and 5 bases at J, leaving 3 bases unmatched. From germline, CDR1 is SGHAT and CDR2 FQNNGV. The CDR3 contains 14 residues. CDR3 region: CASSLSLANNEQFF. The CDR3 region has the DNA TGTGCCAGCAGCTTATCACTAGCGAACAATGAGCAGTTCTTC.

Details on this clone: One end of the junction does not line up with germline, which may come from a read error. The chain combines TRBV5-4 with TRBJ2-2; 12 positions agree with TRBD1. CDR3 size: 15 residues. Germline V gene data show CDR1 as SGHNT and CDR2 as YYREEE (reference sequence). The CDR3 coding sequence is TGTGCCAGCAGCCGGGGGGGACAGGGGGCCGGAGAGCTGTTTTTT. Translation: CASSRGGQGAGELFF.

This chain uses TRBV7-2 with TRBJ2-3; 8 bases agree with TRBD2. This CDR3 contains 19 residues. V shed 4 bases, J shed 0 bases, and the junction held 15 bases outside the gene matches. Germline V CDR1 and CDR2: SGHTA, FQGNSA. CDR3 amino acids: CASSSIDIPGLVSTDTQYF. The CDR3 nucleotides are TGTGCCAGCAGCTCGATTGATATACCGGGACTAGTTAGCACAGATACGCAGTATTTT.

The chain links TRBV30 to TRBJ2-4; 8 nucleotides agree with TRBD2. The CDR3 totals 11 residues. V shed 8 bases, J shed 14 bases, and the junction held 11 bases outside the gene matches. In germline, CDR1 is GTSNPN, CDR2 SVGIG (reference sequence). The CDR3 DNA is TGTGCCGGGGGCGGGGGGCGTCGGAAGTACTTC. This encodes CAGGGGRRKYF.

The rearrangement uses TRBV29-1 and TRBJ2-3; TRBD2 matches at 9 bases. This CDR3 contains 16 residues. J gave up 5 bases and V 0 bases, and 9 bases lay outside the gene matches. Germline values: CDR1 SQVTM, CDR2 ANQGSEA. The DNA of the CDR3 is TGCAGCGTTGAAGATCCATTAGCGGGGGCTGTAGATACGCAGTATTTT. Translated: CSVEDPLAGAVDTQYF.

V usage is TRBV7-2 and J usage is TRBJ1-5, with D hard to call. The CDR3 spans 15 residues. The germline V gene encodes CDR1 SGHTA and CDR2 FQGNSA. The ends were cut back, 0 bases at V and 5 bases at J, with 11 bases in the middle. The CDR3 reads CASSLARAAYQPQHF. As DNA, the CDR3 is TGTGCCAGCAGCTTAGCGCGGGCAGCTTATCAGCCCCAGCATTTT.

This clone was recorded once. The CDR3 region is CASSSPTSEPYNEQFF. The CDR3 DNA reads TGTGCCAGCAGCTCTCCGACTAGCGAACCCTACAATGAGCAGTTCTTC. V usage is TRBV7-9 and J usage is TRBJ2-1, with 8 positions matching TRBD2. V was clipped by 4 bases and J by 2 bases; unmatched bases: 7. The CDR3 covers 16 residues. The V gene's germline CDR1 is SEHNR and CDR2 FQNEAQ (reference sequence).

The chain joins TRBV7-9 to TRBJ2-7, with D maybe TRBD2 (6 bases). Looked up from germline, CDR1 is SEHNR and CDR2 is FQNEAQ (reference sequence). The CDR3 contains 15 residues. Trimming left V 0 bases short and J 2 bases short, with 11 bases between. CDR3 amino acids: CASSLAGTVTYEQYF. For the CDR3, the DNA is TGTGCCAGCAGCTTAGCAGGGACTGTAACCTACGAGCAGTACTTC.

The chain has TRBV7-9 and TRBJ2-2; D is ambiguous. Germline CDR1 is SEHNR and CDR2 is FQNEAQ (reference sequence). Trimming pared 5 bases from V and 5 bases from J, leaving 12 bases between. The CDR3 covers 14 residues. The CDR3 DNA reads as TGTGCCAGCAGCCCACTCGGAGAGACCGGGGAGCTGTTTTTT. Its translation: CASSPLGETGELFF.

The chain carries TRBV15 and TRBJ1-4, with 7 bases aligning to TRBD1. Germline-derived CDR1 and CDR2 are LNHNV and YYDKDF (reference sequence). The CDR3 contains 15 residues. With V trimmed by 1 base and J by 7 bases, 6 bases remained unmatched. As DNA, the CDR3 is TGTGCCACCAGCAGAGGAGGGGGCGCGGCTGAAAAACTGTTTTTT. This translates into CATSRGGGAAEKLFF.

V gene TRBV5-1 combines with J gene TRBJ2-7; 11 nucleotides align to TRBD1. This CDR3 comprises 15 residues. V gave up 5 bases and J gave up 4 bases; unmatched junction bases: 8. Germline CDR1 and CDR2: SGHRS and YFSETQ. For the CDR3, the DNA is TGCGCCAGCAGTCCGCCGGGACAGGGGGGTTACGAGCAGTACTTC. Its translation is CASSPPGQGGYEQYF.

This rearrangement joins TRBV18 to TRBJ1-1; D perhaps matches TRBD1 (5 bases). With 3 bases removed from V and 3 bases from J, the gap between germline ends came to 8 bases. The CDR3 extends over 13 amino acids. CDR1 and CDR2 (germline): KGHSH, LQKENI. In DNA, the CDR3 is TGTGCCAGCTCACCCCAGGGCGACACTGAAGCTTTCTTT. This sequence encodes CASSPQGDTEAFF.

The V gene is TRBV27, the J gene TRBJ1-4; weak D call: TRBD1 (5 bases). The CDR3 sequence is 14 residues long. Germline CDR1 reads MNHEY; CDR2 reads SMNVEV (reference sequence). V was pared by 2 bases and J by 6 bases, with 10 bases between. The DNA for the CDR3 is TGTGCCAGCAGTTTAGGGGCCGGTTATGAAAAACTGTTTTTT. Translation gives CASSLGAGYEKLFF. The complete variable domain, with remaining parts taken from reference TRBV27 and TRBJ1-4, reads EAQVTQNPRYLITVTGKKLTVTCSQNMNHEYMSWYRQDPGLGLRQIYYSMNVEVTDKGDVPEGYKVSRKEKRNFPLILESPSPNQTSLYFCASSLGAGYEKLFFGSGTQLSVL.

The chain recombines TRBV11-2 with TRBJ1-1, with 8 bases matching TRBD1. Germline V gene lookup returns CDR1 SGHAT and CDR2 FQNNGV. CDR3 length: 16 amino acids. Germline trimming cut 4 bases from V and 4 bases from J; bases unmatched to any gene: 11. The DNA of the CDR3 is TGTGCCAGCAGCTCCCTCAGGGGGCGAAGGGGCACTGAAGCTTTCTTT. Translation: CASSSLRGRRGTEAFF.

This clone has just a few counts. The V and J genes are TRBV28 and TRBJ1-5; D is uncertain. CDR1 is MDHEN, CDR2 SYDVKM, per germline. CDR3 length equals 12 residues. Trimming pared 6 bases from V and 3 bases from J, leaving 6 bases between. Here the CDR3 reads CASRAPNQPQHF. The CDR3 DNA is TGTGCCAGCAGGGCTCCCAATCAGCCCCAGCATTTT.

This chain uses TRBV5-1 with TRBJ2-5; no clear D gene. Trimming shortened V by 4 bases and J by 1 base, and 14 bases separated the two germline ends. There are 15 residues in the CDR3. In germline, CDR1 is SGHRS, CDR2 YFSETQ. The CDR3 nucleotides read TGCGCCAGCAGCCCCATTGGGCAGACCCAAGAGACCCAGTACTTC. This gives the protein CASSPIGQTQETQYF.

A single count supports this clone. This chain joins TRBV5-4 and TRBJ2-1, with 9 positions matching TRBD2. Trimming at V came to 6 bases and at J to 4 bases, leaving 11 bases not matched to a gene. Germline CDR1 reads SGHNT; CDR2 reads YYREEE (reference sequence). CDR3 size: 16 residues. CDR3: CASTNEAGGMYNEQFF. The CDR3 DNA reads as TGTGCCAGCACAAATGAGGCGGGAGGGATGTACAATGAGCAGTTCTTC.

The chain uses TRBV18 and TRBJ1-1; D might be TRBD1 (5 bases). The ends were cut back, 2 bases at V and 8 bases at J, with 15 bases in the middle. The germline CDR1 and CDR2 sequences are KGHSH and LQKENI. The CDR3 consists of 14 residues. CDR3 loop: CASSPGRGGGEAFF. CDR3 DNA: TGTGCCAGCTCACCAGGTAGGGGCGGAGGGGAAGCTTTCTTT.

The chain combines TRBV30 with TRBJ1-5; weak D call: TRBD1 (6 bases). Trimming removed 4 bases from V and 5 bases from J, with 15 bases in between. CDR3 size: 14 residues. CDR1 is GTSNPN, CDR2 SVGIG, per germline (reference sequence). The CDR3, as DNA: TGTGCCTGGAATCGACAGGTTTCGGATCAGCCCCAGCATTTT. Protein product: CAWNRQVSDQPQHF.